These 6 T cell receptor beta chains were sequenced from one sample in a study of T cells in Graves' hyperthyroidism and ophthalmopathy. Amplification yielded TCR beta CDR3 regions, with RNA transcripts as the source. An initial round of RT-PCR targeting the TCR CDR3 relied on the HTBI primer set. TCRdb fed the multiplex PCR reads into MiXCR, producing one record per CDR3 protein. The profile shows over 350,000 distinct CDR3 sequences, 11% to 15% of them singletons. The specimen sequenced was blood. The receptor source for this set is a man aged 50-60 years with Graves' ophthalmopathy.

Many counts were recorded for this clonotype. The rearrangement links TRBV19 to TRBJ2-1; the D gene is possibly TRBD1 (5 bases). This CDR3 has 18 residues. Germline CDR1 reads LNHDA; CDR2 reads SQIVND (reference sequence). Trimming took off 4 bases at V and 0 bases at J, with 19 bases between the two ends. CDR3 sequence reads: CASSTTDSPASSYNEQFF. In DNA form, the CDR3 reads TGTGCCAGTAGTACGACAGATAGCCCAGCAAGCTCCTACAATGAGCAGTTCTTC.

This clonotype was seen a few times. The chain recombines TRBV10-2 with TRBJ2-3; the D is unclear. V dropped 6 bases and J dropped 2 bases, with 6 bases sitting between them. The CDR3 has 12 amino acids. CDR1 and CDR2 from the germline V gene are WSHSY and SAAADI. Here the CDR3 DNA reads TGCGCCAGCAGGGGGATCACAGATACGCAGTATTTT. This sequence encodes CASRGITDTQYF.

This clonotype has a single count. The CDR3 spells CASSLSVRGTQYF. The CDR3 bases are TGTGCCAGCAGTTTATCAGTTCGGGGGACCCAGTACTTC. The chain employs TRBV27 and TRBJ2-5, with D maybe TRBD2 (5 bases). The germline gives CDR1 MNHEY, CDR2 SMNVEV (reference sequence). Trimming left V 0 bases short and J 7 bases short, with 9 bases between. The CDR3 has 13 amino acids.

In its sample, this clonotype was seen many times. This chain uses TRBV3-1 with TRBJ2-1; TRBD2 matches 11 bases. The CDR3 extends over 15 amino acids. CDR1 is LGHDT and CDR2 is YNNKEL in the germline V gene (reference sequence). Trimming took 1 base from V and 15 from J; bases not matched to a gene: 11. CDR3 nucleotides: TGTGCCAGCAGCCAAGCCCGTTCCACTAGCGGGAGTCCGTTCTTC. Translated, it gives CASSQARSTSGSPFF.

Many counts were recorded for this clonotype. The genes are TRBV20-1 and TRBJ2-5; D gene uncertain. Trimming cost V 0 bases and J 7 bases, with 6 bases left between them. The CDR3 runs to 11 residues. Germline V CDR1 and CDR2: DFQATT, SNEGSKA (reference sequence). CDR3 nucleotides: TGCAGTGCTAGAGACCCTCCGACCCAGTACTTC. It is translated as CSARDPPTQYF.

As regards this clonotype: The junction differs from germline at one of its ends, possibly a read error. The chain recombines TRBV4-1 with TRBJ2-3, with 9 bases aligning to TRBD1. The CDR3 covers 15 residues. Germline V gives CDR1 MGHRA, CDR2 YSYEKL. CDR3 DNA sequence: TGCGCCAGCAGCCAAGAGGGACAGGGCACAGATACGCGGTATTTT. The encoded protein is CASSQEGQGTDTRYF.